This T cell receptor (beta chain) came from a study of OX40 agonist ivuxolimab in advanced cancers. Study-level background: The patients received ivuxolimab by intravenous route every 2 weeks at 0.01 to 10 mg/kg.

Generated by immunoSEQ multiplex PCR, the TCRdb table keeps only in-frame clones and is missing some. This table holds about 35,000 clones, about three quarters found once. The starting material was CD4+ or CD8+ T cells sorted from blood, obtained in a trial of the OX40 agonist ivuxolimab. This receptor was taken from an adult with an advanced solid tumor such as melanoma, head and neck, liver or kidney cancer.

The CDR3 bases are TGTGCCAGCAGCACGTTTGCGGATGAGCAGTTCTTC. Its protein product is CASSTFADEQFF. The chain joins TRBV6-1 to TRBJ2-1; no definite D call. Germline V gives CDR1 MNHNS, CDR2 SASEGT. V dropped 6 bases and J dropped 8 bases, with 11 bases sitting between them. This CDR3 is built from 12 residues.